The 7 T cell receptor beta chains presented below share a single source sample, sequenced in a study of T cell responses to AZD1222 COVID-19 vaccine. Generated by immunoSEQ multiplex PCR, the TCRdb table keeps only in-frame clones and is missing some. Of 95,000 to 100,000 clones listed, about 88% are singletons. The material was peripheral blood, obtained on day 0 of AZD1222 vaccination. The receptors derive from an adult in good health.

The genes are TRBV19 and TRBJ1-1; 10 bases line up with TRBD1. The germline gives CDR1 LNHDA, CDR2 SQIVND (reference sequence). Unmatched junction bases numbered 8, after V lost 3 bases and J lost 7 bases. The CDR3 is 15 amino acids. CDR3 in DNA: TGTGCCAGTAGTATCTCGGGACAGGGGACCTTTGAAGCTTTCTTT. Translating gives CASSISGQGTFEAFF.

The gene calls are TRBV10-2 and TRBJ2-2; weak D call: TRBD2 (6 bases). Germline CDR1 and CDR2: WSHSY and SAAADI. The CDR3 totals 19 residues. V lost 0 bases to trimming and J lost 6 bases, with 23 bases between them. CDR3: CASSESEFGGRDFPGELFF. The CDR3 DNA is TGCGCCAGCAGTGAGTCGGAATTCGGCGGGCGGGATTTCCCCGGGGAGCTGTTTTTT.

The V call is TRBV21-1, the J call TRBJ1-5; the table's D call, TRBD1, has no DNA check behind it. TRBV21-1 counts as a pseudogene. The CDR3 is made up of 14 amino acids. This CDR3 is CASSKIQARQPQHF. CDR3 DNA sequence: TGTGCCAGCAGCAAGATACAGGCCAGACAGCCCCAGCATTTT.

This clone has just one count. This chain joins TRBV7-9 and TRBJ1-2; no reliable D call. From germline, CDR1 is SEHNR and CDR2 FQNEAQ (reference sequence). The V end was cut by 7 bases, the J end by 2 bases, with 17 bases between. This CDR3 comprises 15 residues. The CDR3 DNA is TGTGCCAGCATCAACTACCTGGCCTCGAACTATGGCTACACCTTC. Protein: CASINYLASNYGYTF.

The chain is built from TRBV19 and TRBJ2-7; 9 bases match TRBD1. Germline lookup yields CDR1 LNHDA and CDR2 SQIVND (reference sequence). The J segment lost 6 bases and the V segment lost 5 bases, leaving 5 bases of the junction unmatched. CDR3 size: 13 residues. The CDR3: CASSPGQGFEQYF. Here the CDR3 DNA reads TGTGCCAGTAGTCCGGGACAGGGATTCGAGCAGTACTTC.

This chain links TRBV4-2 with TRBJ1-5; 8 nucleotides line up with TRBD1. V gave up 4 bases and J gave up 0 bases; unmatched junction bases: 14. Germline-derived CDR1 and CDR2 are LGHNA and YNFKEQ. The CDR3 length is 19 residues. CDR3 residues: CASSPGQGMGMYSNQPQHF. DNA of the CDR3: TGTGCCAGCAGCCCTGGACAGGGAATGGGGATGTATAGCAATCAGCCCCAGCATTTT.

On this clone: Distinct nucleotide sequences in the sample also encode this CDR3. The genes are TRBV5-1 and TRBJ1-2, with 8 bases lining up with TRBD1. CDR3 length: 13 residues. Germline loops: CDR1 SGHRS, CDR2 YFSETQ. V shed 0 bases and J 6 bases; nucleotides not matched to a gene: 1. The CDR3 protein is CASSLGQGNGYTF. The DNA for the CDR3 is TGCGCCAGCAGCTTGGGACAGGGGAATGGCTACACCTTC.